Listed below are T cell receptor beta chains from one sample, sequenced in a study of T cells in Graves' hyperthyroidism and ophthalmopathy. Each CDR3 protein is one row after TCRdb ran MiXCR on the multiplex PCR reads. The table shows 700,000 or so distinct CDR3 sequences, with roughly 15% occurring only once. Source material: blood. These receptors all come from a woman aged 50 to 60 with Graves' ophthalmopathy. Both conserved end residues are part of each CDR3. The D gene is left open where the match is weak. Size is stated for part of the rows, as once, few or many counts, or as a class when the clone is expanded.

D gene: TRBD2
V gene: TRBV7-3
J gene: TRBJ2-5
clone size: many
CDR3 DNA: TGTGCCAGCAGCGGTACTCCAGCGGGAGGAAGAGAGACCCAGTACTTC
CDR3 protein: CASSGTPAGGRETQYF

D gene: -
V gene: TRBV10-3
J gene: TRBJ2-1
clone size: -
CDR3 DNA: TGTGCCATCAGGCTATCTAGAGATGAGCAGTTCTTC
CDR3 protein: CAIRLSRDEQFF

D gene: -
V gene: TRBV7-9
J gene: TRBJ2-7
clone size: -
CDR3 DNA: TGTGCCAGCAGCTTAGTCGGCAGGGAACACCACTACGAGCAGTACTTC
CDR3 protein: CASSLVGREHHYEQYF

D gene: -
V gene: TRBV28
J gene: TRBJ1-1
clone size: many
CDR3 DNA: TGTGCCAGCAGACCCCCGCCCCAGAACACTGAAGCTTTCTTT
CDR3 protein: CASRPPPQNTEAFF

D gene: TRBD1
V gene: TRBV12-3/TRBV12-4
J gene: TRBJ1-6
clone size: many
CDR3 DNA: TGTGCCAGCAGTAGCATAAACAGGGGAAGCTCCTATAATTCACCCCTCCACTTT
CDR3 protein: CASSSINRGSSYNSPLHF

D gene: TRBD1
V gene: TRBV12-3/TRBV12-4
J gene: TRBJ1-2
clone size: -
CDR3 DNA: TGTGCCAGCAGTTTAGAGGACAGGGCGGGCTACACCTTC
CDR3 protein: CASSLEDRAGYTF

D gene: -
V gene: TRBV6-1
J gene: TRBJ1-2
clone size: few
CDR3 DNA: TGTGCCAGCAGTGTAGAAAAGACCTATGGCTACACCTTC
CDR3 protein: CASSVEKTYGYTF

D gene: TRBD2
V gene: TRBV20-1
J gene: TRBJ2-7
clone size: -
CDR3 DNA: TGCAGTGCCAGAATACCGGGACTAGCGGGAGTGGGTCCCTACGAGCAGTACTTC
CDR3 protein: CSARIPGLAGVGPYEQYF

D gene: TRBD2
V gene: TRBV6-1
J gene: TRBJ2-1
clone size: many
CDR3 DNA: TGTGCCAGCAGCATACTCGATAGTACGGGACTAGTTGGGGATGAGCAGTTCTTC
CDR3 protein: CASSILDSTGLVGDEQFF

D gene: -
V gene: TRBV19
J gene: TRBJ2-1
clone size: many
CDR3 DNA: TGTGCCAGTAAAAGAGGACGGGACCGTACCGAGCAGTTCTTC
CDR3 protein: CASKRGRDRTEQFF

D gene: -
V gene: TRBV28
J gene: TRBJ2-7
clone size: many
CDR3 DNA: TGTGCCAGCAGTAAGGGACTGCAGCCCGAGCAGTACTTC
CDR3 protein: CASSKGLQPEQYF

D gene: TRBD1
V gene: TRBV20-1
J gene: TRBJ1-1
clone size: many
CDR3 DNA: TGCAGTGCGTGGGGACAGGACACTGAAGCTTTCTTT
CDR3 protein: CSAWGQDTEAFF

D gene: -
V gene: TRBV4-2
J gene: TRBJ1-1
clone size: many
CDR3 DNA: TGTGCCAGCAGCCAAGATGTCCGGGTGAGGAACACTGAAGCTTTCTTT
CDR3 protein: CASSQDVRVRNTEAFF

D gene: -
V gene: TRBV5-1
J gene: TRBJ1-1
clone size: -
CDR3 DNA: TGCGCCAGCAGCACTGGACAGACGAACACTGAAGCTTTCTTT
CDR3 protein: CASSTGQTNTEAFF

D gene: TRBD2
V gene: TRBV4-3
J gene: TRBJ2-1
clone size: -
CDR3 DNA: TGCGCCAGCAGCCAAGATGTGGGACTAGCGGGAGGGAATGAGCAGTTCTTC
CDR3 protein: CASSQDVGLAGGNEQFF

D gene: -
V gene: TRBV11-2
J gene: TRBJ1-5
clone size: -
CDR3 DNA: TGTGCCAGCAGCTTTATAGGTAATCAGGCCCAGCATTTT
CDR3 protein: CASSFIGNQAQHF

D gene: TRBD2
V gene: TRBV6-2/TRBV6-3
J gene: TRBJ2-4
clone size: few
CDR3 DNA: TGTGCCAGCGGAGGACTAGCGGGAAAAAACATTCAGTACTTC
CDR3 protein: CASGGLAGKNIQYF

D gene: -
V gene: TRBV15
J gene: TRBJ2-2
clone size: -
CDR3 DNA: TGTGCCACCAACAGAGTGGGCACCGGGGAGCTGTTTTTT
CDR3 protein: CATNRVGTGELFF

D gene: -
V gene: TRBV28
J gene: TRBJ1-1
clone size: few
CDR3 DNA: TGTGCCAGCAGCTCTAATAATTGGGGGCCCATGAACACTGAAGCTTTCTTT
CDR3 protein: CASSSNNWGPMNTEAFF

D gene: -
V gene: TRBV19
J gene: TRBJ1-2
clone size: -
CDR3 DNA: TGTGCCAGTAGCCCCGGGTGGGAGCGGTCCTATGGCTACACCTTC
CDR3 protein: CASSPGWERSYGYTF

D gene: TRBD2
V gene: TRBV4-2
J gene: TRBJ2-1
clone size: -
CDR3 DNA: TGTGCCAGCAGCCAAGTGGTTTCGGTCAGTAAGGCTAGCGGGAGAAATGAGCAGTTCTTC
CDR3 protein: CASSQVVSVSKASGRNEQFF

D gene: TRBD2
V gene: TRBV20-1
J gene: TRBJ2-1
clone size: many
CDR3 DNA: TGCAGTGCTAGGGTCCTCGAGGAGCGGGATCCGGTTCGTGGCGCCCCCTACAATGAGCAGTTCTTC
CDR3 protein: CSARVLEERDPVRGAPYNEQFF

D gene: -
V gene: TRBV2
J gene: TRBJ2-1
clone size: many
CDR3 DNA: TGTGCCAGCATGGGCGGCTACAATGAGCAGTTCTTC
CDR3 protein: CASMGGYNEQFF

D gene: -
V gene: TRBV5-1
J gene: TRBJ2-1
clone size: many
CDR3 DNA: TGCGCCAGCAGCTTGGACGGGATAGTTGACGAGCAGTTCTTC
CDR3 protein: CASSLDGIVDEQFF

D gene: -
V gene: TRBV28
J gene: TRBJ2-7
clone size: many
CDR3 DNA: TGTGCCAGCAGCCGAATCAACAGGGGGGGAAGCTACGAGCAGTACTTC
CDR3 protein: CASSRINRGGSYEQYF

D gene: -
V gene: TRBV14
J gene: TRBJ1-1
clone size: -
CDR3 DNA: TGTGCCAGCAGCCTGGTCGAACGTGGCACTGAAGCTTTCTTT
CDR3 protein: CASSLVERGTEAFF

D gene: -
V gene: TRBV20-1
J gene: TRBJ2-5
clone size: many
CDR3 DNA: TGCAGTGCAATCCACCCCCGACAGATCCAAGAGACCCAGTACTTC
CDR3 protein: CSAIHPRQIQETQYF

D gene: TRBD1
V gene: TRBV24-1
J gene: TRBJ2-1
clone size: many
CDR3 DNA: TGTGCCACCAGTGATGGAACGGGACAGGGGAGAGACAATGAGCAGTTCTTC
CDR3 protein: CATSDGTGQGRDNEQFF

D gene: TRBD2
V gene: TRBV15
J gene: TRBJ2-3
clone size: many
CDR3 DNA: TGTGCCACCAGCAGCGGACTAGCGGGTGGTTTCGAGGTAGATACGCAGTATTTT
CDR3 protein: CATSSGLAGGFEVDTQYF

D gene: -
V gene: TRBV29-1
J gene: TRBJ2-1
clone size: -
CDR3 DNA: TGCAGCGTTGCAGGGTATCTTCGGGACAATGAGCAGTTCTTC
CDR3 protein: CSVAGYLRDNEQFF

D gene: -
V gene: TRBV29-1
J gene: TRBJ2-1
clone size: -
CDR3 DNA: TGCAGCGTTGGCAGCTGGTATGAGCAGTTCTTC
CDR3 protein: CSVGSWYEQFF

D gene: -
V gene: TRBV29-1
J gene: TRBJ2-1
clone size: -
CDR3 DNA: TGCAGCAAAGGATTAGGAAATGAGCAGTTCTTC
CDR3 protein: CSKGLGNEQFF

D gene: -
V gene: TRBV12-3/TRBV12-4
J gene: TRBJ1-6
clone size: -
CDR3 DNA: TGTGCCAGCAGTTTATTGGCAGGCTATTCACCCCTCCACTTT
CDR3 protein: CASSLLAGYSPLHF

D gene: TRBD2
V gene: TRBV15
J gene: TRBJ2-3
clone size: many
CDR3 DNA: TGTGCCACCAGCAGGGGGACTAGCATGGTCACAGATACGCAGTATTTT
CDR3 protein: CATSRGTSMVTDTQYF

D gene: -
V gene: TRBV24-1
J gene: TRBJ1-5
clone size: -
CDR3 DNA: TGTGCCACCAGTGGTAGAGGGGCCCCTTCGGGACAGCCCCAGCATTTT
CDR3 protein: CATSGRGAPSGQPQHF

D gene: TRBD2
V gene: TRBV20-1
J gene: TRBJ2-1
clone size: -
CDR3 DNA: TGCAGTGTAACGGGGGGGGCTGTTGGAAATGAGCAGTTCTTC
CDR3 protein: CSVTGGAVGNEQFF

D gene: -
V gene: TRBV7-3
J gene: TRBJ2-1
clone size: once
CDR3 DNA: TGTGCCAGCAGCTTAAATATAAGGAATGAGCAGTTCTTC
CDR3 protein: CASSLNIRNEQFF

D gene: TRBD1
V gene: TRBV14
J gene: TRBJ2-5
clone size: many
CDR3 DNA: TGTGCCAGCAGCCTCCGACAGGGTAGGAGGGAGACCCAGTACTTC
CDR3 protein: CASSLRQGRRETQYF

D gene: TRBD1
V gene: TRBV7-3
J gene: TRBJ1-2
clone size: many
CDR3 DNA: TGTGCCAGCAGCCCTGGTGGACAGGGGGACTATGGCTACACCTTC
CDR3 protein: CASSPGGQGDYGYTF

D gene: -
V gene: TRBV5-1
J gene: TRBJ1-1
clone size: few
CDR3 DNA: TGCGCCAGCAGCTTGGCCCCTGCGAGCACTGAAGCTTTCTTT
CDR3 protein: CASSLAPASTEAFF

D gene: -
V gene: TRBV11-3
J gene: TRBJ2-3
clone size: many
CDR3 DNA: TGTGCCAGCAGCGTTCCCGGGACAAGCACAGATACGCAGTATTTT
CDR3 protein: CASSVPGTSTDTQYF

D gene: -
V gene: TRBV5-1
J gene: TRBJ2-5
clone size: -
CDR3 DNA: TGCGCCAGCAGCCCTTCTCAGGGAGAGACCCAGTACTTC
CDR3 protein: CASSPSQGETQYF

D gene: -
V gene: TRBV20-1
J gene: TRBJ2-7
clone size: -
CDR3 DNA: TGCAGTGCTAGAGAGACCGGGATTAGTTATAACGAGCAGTACTTC
CDR3 protein: CSARETGISYNEQYF

D gene: -
V gene: TRBV15
J gene: TRBJ1-1
clone size: many
CDR3 DNA: TGTGCCACCAGCGGGATTTGGGGTGGAAACACTGAAGCTTTCTTT
CDR3 protein: CATSGIWGGNTEAFF